Listed here are 10 T cell receptor beta chains from one sample, sequenced in a study of blood T cell repertoires in COVID-19. Sequencing was performed with immunoSEQ multiplex PCR; in TCRdb, only in-frame clones are kept and a portion is missing. The table includes 200,000 to 300,000 clones, around 87% detected once. The sequencing sample was made of peripheral blood. The source is a woman aged 50 to 60 with acute or convalescent COVID-19.

V and J are TRBV5-1 and TRBJ1-5; 7 nucleotides align to TRBD1. The J segment lost 4 bases and the V segment lost 0 bases, leaving 4 bases of the junction unmatched. CDR3 length: 15 amino acids. Germline V lookup: CDR1 SGHRS, CDR2 YFSETQ. For the CDR3, the DNA is TGCGCCAGCAGCTTGGAGGGGACAGAGAATCAGCCCCAGCATTTT. This codes for CASSLEGTENQPQHF.

This chain joins TRBV18 and TRBJ2-5; D is uncertain. Germline-derived CDR1 and CDR2 are KGHSH and LQKENI. This CDR3 is built from 14 residues. V was clipped by 1 base and J by 5 bases, with 11 bases between them. In DNA form, the CDR3 reads TGTGCCAGCTCACCACAGAACCTAGAGGAGACCCAGTACTTC. It encodes CASSPQNLEETQYF.

The V and J genes are TRBV7-9 and TRBJ1-1, with 7 bases identical to TRBD1. The germline gives CDR1 SEHNR, CDR2 FQNEAQ (reference sequence). This CDR3 comprises 16 residues. After removal of 0 bases from V and 0 bases from J, the junction contained 4 bases not matched to a gene. CDR3 nucleotides: TGTGCCAGCAGCTTAGCCAAGACAGGGTTGAACACTGAAGCTTTCTTT. Residues: CASSLAKTGLNTEAFF.

The genes are TRBV6-4 and TRBJ2-1, with 12 positions matching TRBD2. The trim removed 8 bases at V and 6 bases at J, leaving 2 bases unmatched. CDR1 and CDR2 from the germline V gene are MRHNA and SNTAGT. CDR3 length: 13 amino acids. The CDR3 sequence is CASSSGRGNEQFF. The CDR3 DNA reads TGTGCCAGCTCTAGCGGGAGGGGCAATGAGCAGTTCTTC.

The V and J genes are TRBV7-8 and TRBJ2-2; possible D gene TRBD1, 6 bases. CDR1 is SGHVS, CDR2 FQNEAQ, per germline. The CDR3 is 15 residues long. Trimming removed 3 bases from V and 2 bases from J, with 10 bases in between. CDR3 sequence: CASSFLGGNTGELFF. CDR3 nucleotides: TGTGCCAGCAGCTTCTTAGGGGGTAACACCGGGGAGCTGTTTTTT.

V gene TRBV2 combines with J gene TRBJ2-4; tentatively, D is TRBD2 (7 bases). Germline V gene data show CDR1 as SNHLY and CDR2 as FYNNEI. Trimming removed 5 bases from V and 9 bases from J, with 14 bases in between. The CDR3 length is 13 residues. This CDR3 is CASSQAGEGIQYF. The CDR3 DNA follows: TGTGCCAGCAGTCAGGCAGGGGAGGGCATTCAGTACTTC.

This chain links TRBV20-1 with TRBJ2-7; D not resolved. V was shortened by 3 bases and J by 9 bases, with 9 bases between the two germline ends. This CDR3 has 10 amino acids. The germline V gene has CDR1 DFQATT and CDR2 SNEGSKA (reference sequence). CDR3 sequence reads: CSARATGQYF. The CDR3 DNA follows: TGCAGTGCTAGGGCTACGGGGCAGTACTTC.

The chain recombines TRBV7-2 with TRBJ2-5; D is uncertain. Deletions cut 6 bases from V and 4 bases from J, with 12 bases between. The CDR3 is made up of 13 amino acids. Germline V CDR1 and CDR2: SGHTA, FQGNSA. DNA of the CDR3: TGTGCCAGCAGTTACCCTCCAGGAGAGACCCAGTACTTC. Translation: CASSYPPGETQYF.

The V gene is TRBV10-3, the J gene TRBJ1-6; 9 bases line up with TRBD1. The CDR3 contains 14 residues. Trimming cost V 8 bases and J 6 bases; bases outside gene matches: 5. From germline, CDR1 is ENHRY and CDR2 SYGVKD. The CDR3 DNA reads as TGTGCCATCGCAGGGGGACAGGGTAATTCACCCCTCCACTTT. Residues: CAIAGGQGNSPLHF.

The rearrangement joins TRBV5-1 to TRBJ2-5; 9 positions match TRBD1. Germline CDR1 is SGHRS and CDR2 is YFSETQ. The length of the CDR3 is 14 residues. The V segment lost 4 bases and the J segment 2 bases; nucleotides outside the gene matches: 3. The CDR3 protein is CASSPGTGQETQYF. In nucleotides, the CDR3 is TGCGCCAGCAGCCCCGGGACAGGGCAAGAGACCCAGTACTTC. Complete variable domain (other parts from reference TRBV5-1 and TRBJ2-5): KAGVTQTPRYLIKTRGQQVTLSCSPISGHRSVSWYQQTPGQGLQFLFEYFSETQRNKGNFPGRFSGRQFSNSRSEMNVSTLELGDSALYLCASSPGTGQETQYFGPGTRLLVL.